This is a list of T cell receptor beta chains from one sample in a study of blood T cell repertoires in COVID-19. Sequenced by immunoSEQ multiplex PCR; TCRdb stores in-frame clones only, minus some. The data contain 110,000 to 150,000 clones, more than 60% of them singletons. Sequenced material: peripheral blood. Receptors originate from a man of 80 years or more with acute or convalescent COVID-19. CDR3s leave out the opening cysteine and the closing phenylalanine or tryptophan.

cdr3_aa	v_call	j_call	cdr3_length
ASRTSGTNEQF	TRBV2	TRBJ2-1	11
ASSLAARSNTGELF	TRBV5-1	TRBJ2-2	14
ASSAGTMNTEAF	TRBV13	TRBJ1-1	12
ATSRAYPEGYT	TRBV15	TRBJ1-2	11
ASSGQGGLYGYT	TRBV2	TRBJ1-2	12
ASSLVAGAGEQY	TRBV5-6	TRBJ2-7	12
ASSQPGLFEKLF	TRBV14	TRBJ1-4	12
AWAQGGINQPQH	TRBV30	TRBJ1-5	12
ASSSHRTDSTEAF	TRBV6-2/TRBV6-3	TRBJ1-1	13
AISEGQGGETQY	TRBV10-3	TRBJ2-5	12
ASRGTVFYGYT	TRBV12-3/TRBV12-4	TRBJ1-2	11
ASSSSGGDPNTQY	TRBV7-2	TRBJ2-3	13
AWSAGGGIGNYGYT	TRBV30	TRBJ1-2	14
ASSLIGGTGELF	TRBV28	TRBJ2-2	12
SAQGYQETQY	TRBV29-1	TRBJ2-5	10
ASSSHRGSISNQPQH	TRBV27	TRBJ1-5	15
ASSLALFSQGTYEQY	TRBV7-9	TRBJ2-7	15
ASSYTGYRNGYT	TRBV6-5	TRBJ1-2	12
ASSPDSNTGELF	TRBV18	TRBJ2-2	12
ASSVNRANYGYT	TRBV7-2	TRBJ1-2	12
SVESSYEQY	TRBV29-1	TRBJ2-7	9
AISKGERSYEQY	TRBV10-3	TRBJ2-7	12
ASSIGQGGNEKLF	TRBV5-1	TRBJ1-4	13
ASTPQGRANYGYT	TRBV6-5	TRBJ1-2	13
ASSYGLAGGYNEQF	TRBV6-6	TRBJ2-1	14
ASSAPGRGLGEKLF	TRBV7-9	TRBJ1-4	14
ASSQGGSLSYNEQF	TRBV14	TRBJ2-1	14
ASSATGERTGYT	TRBV9	TRBJ1-2	12
ASRSWDRNTEAF	TRBV25-1	TRBJ1-1	12
ASSPRTGANYGYT	TRBV4-3	TRBJ1-2	13
ASSFGGNSYNEQF	TRBV5-6	TRBJ2-1	13
ASSQGVQRGGRVTGELF	TRBV3-1/TRBV3-2	TRBJ2-2	17
ASRLQGGGTEAF	TRBV7-2	TRBJ1-1	12
ASSFLRDSNQPQH	TRBV7-2	TRBJ1-5	13
ASSDPGTANNEKLF	TRBV19	TRBJ1-4	14
ASSEVREWQPQH	TRBV2	TRBJ1-5	12
ASSLEGAANYGYT	TRBV7-8	TRBJ1-2	13
ASSLSGKNSPLH	TRBV7-6	TRBJ1-6	12
ASSFGGSVEEKLF	TRBV28	TRBJ1-4	13
ASSPRGFYGYT	TRBV7-8	TRBJ1-2	11
ATRPATGGTGELF	TRBV24-1	TRBJ2-2	13
ASSQAWGQSNQPQH	TRBV4-2	TRBJ1-5	14
SVEGGGQETQY	TRBV29-1	TRBJ2-5	11
ASSPQGGGDQPQH	TRBV18	TRBJ1-5	13
ASSPGQGQEPQH	TRBV18	TRBJ1-5	12
ASSESDRANQPQH	TRBV6-1	TRBJ1-5	13
ASSTTGGAPSYNSPLH	TRBV7-2	TRBJ1-6	16
ASSQDRDRTYEQY	TRBV4-1	TRBJ2-7	13
ASSPTGGRGYT	TRBV6-4	TRBJ1-2	11
ASSFRDTEYNEQF	TRBV19	TRBJ2-1	13
ASSPSDGRERF	TRBV12-3/TRBV12-4	TRBJ2-1	11
ASSPLGRSYEQY	TRBV9	TRBJ2-7	12